This entry describes one T cell receptor beta chain. Its antigen is currently unknown. The data stem from a study of vaccination effects on CD4 cells after COVID-19. For the study at large: Antigen-specific CD4+ T cells were first expanded with viral peptide pools by the ViraFEST assay and only then sequenced. Study outcomes and limitations: The study dataset contains few convalescent patients and includes no early post-infection timepoints.

Isolating CD4+ T cells followed approximately 9 days of culture. This table comes from immunoSEQ multiplex PCR, and its TCRdb copy is limited to in-frame clones, with some not included. The table lists more than 45,000 clones, over 65% of them singletons, with under 3.5% in the top ten. The sequence derives from a human donor who received a COVID-19 vaccine. Source: CD4+ T cells from PBMCs cultured without peptide, taken before COVID-19 vaccination.

The CDR3 nucleotides are TGTGCCAGCAGCTTGGCGGGGGGGCAAGAGACCCAGTACTTC. It codes for CASSLAGGQETQYF. This sequence joins TRBV5-4 and TRBJ2-5; 8 nucleotides align to TRBD2. There are 14 residues in the CDR3. The V gene's germline CDR1 is SGHNT and CDR2 YYREEE (reference sequence). Trimming removed 0 bases from V and 2 bases from J; junction bases left unmatched: 0.